Listed here are 15 T cell receptor beta chains from one sample, sequenced in a study of post-analysis software for immune sequencing data (dated by TCRdb to the mid-2010s). Results the study describes overall, beyond this receptor: Significantly higher frequencies in patients than in controls were found for roughly 5 TRBV segments, including TRBV5-6, TRBV5-1 and TRBV20-1.

These TCRs' antigens remain unknown. Libraries came from PCR. Sequencing used an Illumina HiSeq 2500. To reduce PCR and sequencing biases, unique molecular identifiers were incorporated into the TCR beta cDNA libraries. TCRdb reprocessed the public reads (quality trimming at Q25 with fastp, clone calling with MiXCR) and kept in-frame beta chains. Rows are unified per CDR3 protein, each entry keeping the most common DNA and genes. In this sample the table shows around 180,000 distinct CDR3 sequences, roughly 31% of which occur a single time. The ten top clones hold roughly 1.6% of the sample. Sequencing used blood. The receptors shown here come from a girl aged 10 to 17 with multiple sclerosis.

This clonotype was counted ten times or more. The chain is built from TRBV2 and TRBJ2-1; the D gene is possibly TRBD1 (6 bases). Trimming cost V 2 bases and J 7 bases, with 21 bases left between them. Germline V lookup: CDR1 SNHLY, CDR2 FYNNEI. The CDR3 sequence is 17 residues long. For the CDR3, the DNA is TGTGCCAGCAGTGAATGGGGAAGGGTAGAAGGGGGTAATGAGCAGTTCTTC. Its protein product is CASSEWGRVEGGNEQFF.

The chain has TRBV5-5 and TRBJ2-3; D is unresolved. Germline CDR1 and CDR2: SGHKS and YYEKEE (reference sequence). The CDR3 extends over 14 amino acids. V shed 5 bases and J shed 4 bases, with 14 bases lying between them. CDR3 region: CASRWTSGADTQYF. CDR3 DNA: TGTGCCAGCAGATGGACCTCAGGAGCAGATACGCAGTATTTT.

With respect to this clonotype: Since a much larger clone is just one base distant, this may be a read error. The chain joins TRBV12-3 or TRBV12-4 to TRBJ2-1, with 8 bases that match TRBD2. The CDR3 totals 15 residues. J lost 10 bases, V lost 7 bases, and 15 bases had no gene match. CDR3 amino acids: CASTQLTGGPGEQFF. The CDR3, as DNA: TGTGCCAGCACCCAACTAACGGGAGGGCCGGGGGAGCAGTTCTTC.

About this clonotype: A far larger clone is a single base away, which makes a read error likely. This chain uses TRBV6-5 with TRBJ2-5; D is ambiguous. CDR3 length: 11 amino acids. Germline-derived CDR1 and CDR2 are MNHEY and SVGAGI. CDR3 loop: CASSRQGTQYF. The CDR3 region has the DNA TGTGCCAGCAGTCGGCAAGGGACCCAGTACTTC.

A note on this clonotype: This may be a read error: a much more frequent sequence differs by one nucleotide. The CDR3, as DNA: TGTGCCAGCACCACTTTCAGTTCAGGGACCGATTTAAACTATGACTACACCTTC. Encoded protein: CASTTFSSGTDLNYDYTF. The chain carries TRBV6-1 and TRBJ1-2, with D possibly being TRBD1 (5 bases). The CDR3 is 18 residues long. Germline CDR1 and CDR2: MNHNS and SASEGT.

This chain uses TRBV5-1 with TRBJ2-1; TRBD2 agrees at 7 bases. Germline trimming cut 0 bases from V and 14 bases from J; bases unmatched to any gene: 8. CDR1 is SGHRS, CDR2 YFSETQ, per germline. This CDR3 region has 13 residues. CDR3 residues: CASSLAGGPFEFF. The CDR3 nucleotides are TGCGCCAGCAGCTTGGCGGGAGGCCCCTTCGAGTTCTTC.

CDR3 sequence reads: CASSYFHFDRGSGELFF. CDR3 bases: TGTGCCAGCAGTTACTTTCATTTCGACAGGGGGAGCGGGGAGCTGTTTTTT. V is TRBV6-8 and J is TRBJ2-2; 9 positions agree with TRBD1. The J segment lost 7 bases and the V segment lost 1 base, leaving 10 bases of the junction unmatched. Germline CDR1 MNHGY, CDR2 SAAAGT. This CDR3 contains 17 residues.

This clonotype was seen many times. The rearrangement links TRBV10-3 to TRBJ1-1; D is unclear. Deletions cut 6 bases from V and 1 base from J, with 12 bases between. This CDR3 is built from 14 residues. CDR1 is ENHRY, CDR2 SYGVKD, per germline. The CDR3 bases are TGTGCCATCAGCTCCCAGGCCGGGAACACTGAAGCTTTCTTT. It yields the protein CAISSQAGNTEAFF.

The chain is built from TRBV7-9 and TRBJ2-1; D is possibly TRBD2 (6 bases). CDR1 is SEHNR, CDR2 FQNEAQ, per germline (reference sequence). The CDR3 loop spans 17 amino acids. V was trimmed by 4 bases and J by 2 bases, leaving 18 bases between them. The CDR3 DNA sequence: TGTGCCAGCAGCTCCCTGGGGAGCGGGCGAGCCTACAATGAGCAGTTCTTC. Residues: CASSSLGSGRAYNEQFF.

As concerns this clonotype: Just one base apart from a much larger clone, this may be a read error. The J gene is TRBJ2-5, the V gene TRBV10-3; 9 bases are a match to TRBD2. The CDR3 runs to 17 residues. Germline V lookup: CDR1 ENHRY, CDR2 SYGVKD. V shed 11 bases and J 0 bases; nucleotides not matched to a gene: 16. CDR3 amino acids: CAARSGPRGRDQETQYF. The CDR3 DNA follows: TGTGCCGCCAGGTCGGGGCCCCGCGGGAGGGACCAAGAGACCCAGTACTTC.

About this clonotype itself: Since a much larger clone is just one base distant, this may be a read error. This sequence joins TRBV11-2 and TRBJ2-1; no firm D call. Trimming left V 6 bases short and J 0 bases short, with 15 bases between. This CDR3 has 16 amino acids. Germline-derived CDR1 and CDR2 are SGHAT and FQNNGV. The CDR3 nucleotides read TGTGCCAGCAGTTCCGTGGGCGAGAGCTCCTACAATGAGCAGTTCTTC. This sequence encodes CASSSVGESSYNEQFF.

Only a few counts were recorded for this clonotype. The CDR3 nucleotides read TGTACCAGCAGCTTATTGCCTAGCGCTACAGAGACCCAGTACTTC. This codes for CTSSLLPSATETQYF. The chain is built from TRBV7-2 and TRBJ2-5; tentatively, D is TRBD2 (6 bases). From germline, CDR1 is SGHTA and CDR2 FQGNSA. V was shortened by 2 bases and J by 4 bases, with 14 bases between the two germline ends. This CDR3 has 15 amino acids.

This clonotype has ten or more counts. The chain has TRBV20-1 and TRBJ2-3, with TRBD2 as a possible D gene (5 bases). This CDR3 is built from 12 residues. The V end was cut by 3 bases, the J end by 4 bases, with 8 bases between. The germline gives CDR1 DFQATT, CDR2 SNEGSKA (reference sequence). The CDR3 reads CSARLASDTQYF. CDR3 nucleotides: TGCAGTGCTAGGCTAGCCTCAGATACGCAGTATTTT.

This clonotype showed up just a few times. This chain joins TRBV3-1 and TRBJ1-2; D possibly corresponds to TRBD1 (5 bases). This CDR3 region has 14 residues. Trimming took 1 base from V and 4 from J, leaving 10 bases between them. Germline CDR1 LGHDT, CDR2 YNNKEL (reference sequence). CDR3 DNA sequence: TGTGCCAGCAGCCAAGGTGGGGCCAGCTATGGCTACACCTTC. It yields the protein CASSQGGASYGYTF.

In its sample, this clonotype was seen many times. The chain joins TRBV4-2 to TRBJ2-7; no reliable D call. Trimming took 1 base from V and 0 from J, leaving 7 bases between them. Looked up from germline, CDR1 is LGHNA and CDR2 is YNFKEQ. This CDR3 region has 14 residues. The CDR3 region has the DNA TGTGCCAGCAGCCAAGTGGGCAACTCCTACGAGCAGTACTTC. This encodes CASSQVGNSYEQYF.